What follows describes a single TCR beta chain. With the 5' RACE reads reprocessed, TCRdb shows one record per CDR3 protein and no DNA. The specimen's table records about 300,000 distinct CDR3 sequences. This sample was included in a study of monozygotic twins with inflammatory bowel disease. The germline CDR1 and CDR2 sequences are SGHAT and FQNNGV. The CDR3 has 16 residues. V is TRBV11-2 and J is TRBJ2-5; TCRdb's D call of TRBD1 is untestable without DNA. The TCR comes from a human donor with ulcerative colitis or Crohn's disease, or a healthy co-twin of an affected twin (not recorded which). Sequenced material: blood. This CDR3 is CASSLGGSRGQETQYF. Full variable domain (rest looked up from reference TRBV11-2 and TRBJ2-5): EAGVAQSPRYKIIEKRQSVAFWCNPISGHATLYWYQQILGQGPKLLIQFQNNGVVDDSQLPKDRFSAERLKGVDSTLKIQPAKLEDSAVYLCASSLGGSRGQETQYFGPGTRLLVL.